The present T cell receptor (beta chain) was sequenced within a study of shared clonotypes between healthy human individuals. General observations from the study: A generally larger estimated richness was seen in naive subsets than in memory subsets. Non-shared clonotypes had lower generation probabilities than those shared by all four donors. The donor pool, a small one, limited the genetic and exposure-history diversity represented.

V was clipped by 2 bases and J by 2 bases, with 14 bases between them. This CDR3 contains 16 residues. The germline V gene has CDR1 MNHEY and CDR2 SMNVEV (reference sequence). Terminally differentiated effector memory CD45RA+ cells were excluded from the naive CD8 cells, which were CD45RO-negative and positively selected for CCR7. This table comes from immunoSEQ multiplex PCR, and its TCRdb copy is limited to in-frame clones, with some not included. This table has millions of clones, approximately 94% appearing once. In regard to this clone: Its antigen remains unknown.

The gene calls are TRBV27 and TRBJ2-3; D call uncertain. Sequencing was done on a sample of naive CD8+ T cells sorted from blood. This clonotype was sampled from a man between 18 and 29 years old in good health. Here the CDR3 DNA reads TGTGCCAGCAGTTTAGGTGTTTCTTCTCCCACAGATACGCAGTATTTT. Encoded protein: CASSLGVSSPTDTQYF.